The 9 T cell receptor beta chains given below trace back to one sample, sequenced in a study of blood T cells in healthy people across ages. The use of a sample-barcoded 5' primer and a J-beta primer mix characterized a second PCR of roughly 6 to 11 cycles. TCRdb recomputed calls from the 5' RACE reads with MiXCR, one row per CDR3 protein. In the table there are some 760,000 distinct CDR3 sequences, 25% of which are singletons. This sample was also put to use in a study of T cells of mothers and their children.

The sequenced sample was blood. Every receptor here comes from a boy younger than 18 in good health.

The chain carries TRBV28 and TRBJ2-3; 8 bases fit TRBD1. Germline V gene data show CDR1 as MDHEN and CDR2 as SYDVKM. The CDR3 is 13 residues long. The ends lost 5 bases at V and 8 bases at J; junction bases unmatched: 6. The CDR3: CASSLTGDTTQYF. CDR3 nucleotides: TGTGCCAGCAGTCTGACAGGGGATACTACGCAGTATTTT.

V is TRBV19 and J is TRBJ1-2; a possible D gene is TRBD1 (5 bases). Germline CDR1 and CDR2: LNHDA and SQIVND (reference sequence). V lost 2 bases to trimming and J lost 3 bases, with 13 bases between them. The CDR3 has 15 residues. The CDR3 region has the DNA TGTGCCAGTAGTATATACGGAGGGACCGACTATGGCTACACCTTC. As protein: CASSIYGGTDYGYTF.

The chain uses TRBV4-1 and TRBJ2-4, with D uncertain. There are 14 residues in the CDR3. V was shortened by 0 bases and J by 13 bases, with 16 bases between the two germline ends. Germline V gene lookup returns CDR1 MGHRA and CDR2 YSYEKL. As DNA, the CDR3 is TGCGCCAGCAGCCAAGATAGAGTTTTGGGCTTACAGTACTTC. Its protein product is CASSQDRVLGLQYF.

The rearrangement uses TRBV5-1 and TRBJ2-5; 8 positions agree with TRBD1. The J segment lost 7 bases and the V segment lost 2 bases, leaving 4 bases of the junction unmatched. The CDR3 is 13 residues long. Germline loops: CDR1 SGHRS, CDR2 YFSETQ. The CDR3 coding sequence is TGCGCCAGCAGCTTTCAGGGGGCTGGGACCCAGTACTTC. This gives the protein CASSFQGAGTQYF.

V and J are TRBV7-8 and TRBJ1-1; D remains ambiguous. The CDR3 is 13 residues long. The V gene lost 2 bases and the J gene lost 6 bases, with 10 bases spanning the gap. Germline values: CDR1 SGHVS, CDR2 FQNEAQ. The DNA for the CDR3 is TGTGCCAGCAGCTTATCGAGGGCTGCTGAAGCTTTCTTT. Protein: CASSLSRAAEAFF.

This clonotype appeared a few times. The chain joins TRBV7-2 to TRBJ2-4; TRBD1 matches 7 bases. J lost 7 bases, V lost 6 bases, and 6 bases had no gene match. CDR3 length equals 13 residues. From germline, CDR1 is SGHTA and CDR2 FQGNSA. The CDR3 spells CASRDRDANIQYF. The CDR3 DNA reads TGTGCCAGCAGAGACAGGGATGCGAACATTCAGTACTTC.

This clonotype is a singleton in its sample. V is TRBV6-1 and J is TRBJ2-2; the D call may be TRBD1 or TRBD2 (6 bases each). Trimming shortened V by 8 bases and J by 3 bases, and 19 bases separated the two germline ends. Per the germline V gene, CDR1 is MNHNS and CDR2 is SASEGT. This CDR3 is 16 amino acids long. The CDR3 loop is CASSERGASYTGELFF. The CDR3 region has the DNA TGTGCCAGCTCGGAGAGGGGGGCCTCCTACACCGGGGAGCTGTTTTTT.

The rearrangement links TRBV24-1 to TRBJ2-1; D perhaps matches TRBD2 (6 bases). The last part of the DNA fits TRBJ2-5 better; the J call may be wrong. CDR3 size: 13 residues. Germline lookup yields CDR1 KGHDR and CDR2 SFDVKD. The CDR3 spells CATSDTSPGAQYF. In DNA, the CDR3 is TGTGCCACCAGTGATACGAGCCCGGGGGCCCAGTACTTC.

The chain combines TRBV18 with TRBJ1-5; D ambiguous. With 3 bases removed from V and 7 bases from J, the gap between germline ends came to 13 bases. The CDR3 covers 14 residues. The germline gives CDR1 KGHSH, CDR2 LQKENI. CDR3 loop: CASSPEWYGQPQHF. As DNA, the CDR3 is TGTGCCAGCTCACCGGAATGGTATGGACAGCCCCAGCATTTT.